Sequencing of this TCR beta chain was carried out in a study of somatic mutations in cytotoxic T cells in rheumatoid arthritis. This CDR3 is built from 16 residues. Sequenced by immunoSEQ multiplex PCR; TCRdb stores in-frame clones only, minus some. This sample yields about 17,000 clones, of which less than 80% are seen a single time; approximately 5% belongs to the top ten. The V call is TRBV21-1, the J call TRBJ1-1. TRBV21-1 has pseudogene status. The sequence was obtained from a man in his sixties in good health. The sequenced sample consisted of CD8+ T cells sorted from blood. The CDR3 coding sequence is TGTGCCAGCAGGACTACTCCCGGGGAGAGGAACACTGAAGCTTTCTTT. Protein: CASRTTPGERNTEAFF.